What follows describes a single TCR beta chain. This sample is drawn from a study of blood T cell repertoires in COVID-19. Study-level background: The United States, Italy and Spain supplied acute and convalescent COVID-19 samples.

The repertoire was sequenced with immunoSEQ multiplex PCR; TCRdb's copy has only in-frame clones and lacks some. The table records more than 200,000 clones, more than 85% of them present only once. This sequence originates from a woman aged 60 to 75 with COVID-19, enrolled during active disease. The sequencing sample was made of peripheral blood.

CDR3 amino acids: CASSLARTGEQPQHF. CDR3 DNA: TGTGCCAGCAGCTTAGCGCGGACAGGTGAACAGCCCCAGCATTTT. The chain recombines TRBV7-8 with TRBJ1-5; 7 positions match TRBD1. Germline trimming cut 0 bases from V and 7 bases from J; bases unmatched to any gene: 6. CDR1 is SGHVS and CDR2 is FQNEAQ in the germline V gene. This CDR3 is 15 amino acids long. The entire variable domain, with the rest obtained from reference TRBV7-8 and TRBJ1-5, is as follows: GAGVSQSPRYKVAKRGQDVALRCDPISGHVSLFWYQQALGQGPEFLTYFQNEAQLDKSGLPSDRFFAERPEGSVSTLKIQRTQQEDSAVYLCASSLARTGEQPQHFGDGTRLSIL.